Listed here are 2 T cell receptor beta chains from one sample, sequenced in a study of cytomegalovirus exposure and HLA in healthy donors. In the PCR, 60 Vbeta and 13 Jbeta primers were used. Generated by immunoSEQ multiplex PCR, the TCRdb table keeps only in-frame clones and is missing some. Here the sample spans approximately 85,000 clones, over 70% being singletons. The sample was PBMCs. These receptor sequences come from a woman aged 45-60 years in good health and CMV-seropositive.

This sequence joins TRBV19 and TRBJ2-1; 8 nucleotides line up with TRBD2. CDR1 and CDR2 (germline): LNHDA, SQIVND (reference sequence). CDR3 length equals 14 residues. J gave up 4 bases and V 4 bases, and 3 bases lay outside the gene matches. In DNA form, the CDR3 reads TGTGCCAGTAGTAGGCGGGGGGCGTACAATGAGCAGTTCTTC. The encoded protein is CASSRRGAYNEQFF.

The V call is TRBV19, the J call TRBJ1-6; D ambiguous. In germline, CDR1 is LNHDA, CDR2 SQIVND (reference sequence). CDR3 length: 14 amino acids. Between the trimmed V and J ends, which lost 5 bases and 5 bases, there was a span of 10 bases. The CDR3 DNA is TGTGCCAGTAGTGCCAGAGGAGATAATTCACCCCTCCACTTT. Translating it yields CASSARGDNSPLHF.